This is a list of T cell receptor beta chains from one sample in a study of blood T cell repertoires in COVID-19. Method: immunoSEQ multiplex PCR; TCRdb's copy keeps in-frame clones and lacks some. The data show around 84,000 clones, about 80% seen once. The sample consisted of peripheral blood. The receptor set was obtained from a man aged 50 or older with active or convalescent COVID-19. Each CDR3 is given with its conserved first and last residue. The order of the fields is CDR3 protein, CDR3 DNA, J gene, clone size, D gene, V gene. The D gene is left open where the match is weak. Clone sizes are given selectively: once, few, many, or a class where the clone is expanded.

CDR3 protein: CASSLHDNSGNTIYF
CDR3 DNA: TGTGCCAGCAGCTTGCATGACAACTCTGGAAACACCATATATTTT
J gene: TRBJ1-3
clone size: .
D gene: .
V gene: TRBV5-5

CDR3 protein: CASSLPGAGGSGEQYF
CDR3 DNA: TGTGCCAGCAGCCTCCCTGGGGCGGGGGGATCTGGAGAGCAGTACTTC
J gene: TRBJ2-7
clone size: .
D gene: TRBD2
V gene: TRBV5-4

CDR3 protein: CASSQALSYGYTF
CDR3 DNA: TGTGCCAGCAGCCAAGCCTTGAGCTATGGCTACACCTTC
J gene: TRBJ1-2
clone size: .
D gene: .
V gene: TRBV3-1/TRBV3-2

CDR3 protein: CASSLTGGLSGNTIYF
CDR3 DNA: TGTGCCAGCAGCTTAACGGGAGGACTTTCTGGAAACACCATATATTTT
J gene: TRBJ1-3
clone size: .
D gene: .
V gene: TRBV7-8

CDR3 protein: CASSSGQYNTGELFF
CDR3 DNA: TGTGCCAGCAGCTCGGGACAGTACAACACCGGGGAGCTGTTTTTT
J gene: TRBJ2-2
clone size: few
D gene: TRBD1
V gene: TRBV7-6

CDR3 protein: CAISESRTKTTGELFF
CDR3 DNA: TGTGCCATCAGTGAGTCGAGGACTAAAACGACCGGGGAGCTGTTTTTT
J gene: TRBJ2-2
clone size: .
D gene: .
V gene: TRBV10-3

CDR3 protein: CASSVQGVTDTQYF
CDR3 DNA: TGTGCCAGCAGCGTACAGGGGGTTACAGATACGCAGTATTTT
J gene: TRBJ2-3
clone size: .
D gene: TRBD1
V gene: TRBV2

CDR3 protein: CASSFLGTGAEKLFF
CDR3 DNA: TGTGCCAGCAGTTTCCTCGGGACAGGGGCTGAAAAACTGTTTTTT
J gene: TRBJ1-4
clone size: .
D gene: TRBD1
V gene: TRBV6-2/TRBV6-3

CDR3 protein: CASSYSRDRGKASYNSPLHF
CDR3 DNA: TGTGCCAGCAGTTACTCGAGGGACAGGGGAAAGGCCTCCTATAATTCACCCCTCCACTTT
J gene: TRBJ1-6
clone size: .
D gene: TRBD1
V gene: TRBV6-2/TRBV6-3

CDR3 protein: CASSFARKTEAFF
CDR3 DNA: TGTGCCAGCAGTTTTGCGCGAAAGACTGAAGCTTTCTTT
J gene: TRBJ1-1
clone size: .
D gene: .
V gene: TRBV28

CDR3 protein: CASGLGQGMNTEAFF
CDR3 DNA: TGTGCTAGTGGTTTGGGACAGGGGATGAACACTGAAGCTTTCTTT
J gene: TRBJ1-1
clone size: .
D gene: TRBD1
V gene: TRBV12-5

CDR3 protein: CASSQNRGGSTDTQYF
CDR3 DNA: TGCGCCAGCAGCCAAAACCGCGGGGGTAGCACAGATACGCAGTATTTT
J gene: TRBJ2-3
clone size: once
D gene: TRBD2
V gene: TRBV4-3

CDR3 protein: CASSYSRQGGNTIYF
CDR3 DNA: TGTGCCAGCAGTTACTCCCGACAGGGCGGAAACACCATATATTTT
J gene: TRBJ1-3
clone size: .
D gene: TRBD1
V gene: TRBV6-5

CDR3 protein: CASSRRGAGAGELFF
CDR3 DNA: TGTGCCAGCAGCCGAAGGGGCGCGGGGGCCGGGGAGCTGTTTTTT
J gene: TRBJ2-2
clone size: .
D gene: TRBD2
V gene: TRBV7-7

CDR3 protein: CSVGYTDTQYF
CDR3 DNA: TGCAGCGTTGGCTACACAGATACGCAGTATTTT
J gene: TRBJ2-3
clone size: .
D gene: .
V gene: TRBV29-1